Below are 28 T cell receptor beta chains sequenced from a single sample in a study of early stage breast cancer tumors. TCRdb keeps only in-frame clones here, not all; method: immunoSEQ multiplex PCR. There are tens of thousands of clones in the sample; approximately 90% occur only once, and less than 6.5% lies in the top ten. Sequencing was carried out using blood. These receptors originate from a person aged 65 to 85 with breast cancer.

This clone was seen a single time. The V and J genes are TRBV19 and TRBJ1-1, with a possible D match to TRBD1 (6 bases). V lost 10 bases and J 6 bases, leaving 21 bases between the germline ends. This CDR3 comprises 14 residues. Germline CDR1 LNHDA, CDR2 SQIVND (reference sequence). This CDR3 reads CATTERRQVPEAFF. CDR3 DNA: TGTGCCACCACCGAAAGGAGACAGGTCCCTGAAGCTTTCTTT.

V is TRBV19 and J is TRBJ2-7; 13 bases agree with TRBD2. The ends lost 5 bases at V and 7 bases at J; junction bases unmatched: 8. The germline CDR1 and CDR2 sequences are LNHDA and SQIVND (reference sequence). The length of the CDR3 is 15 residues. This chain's CDR3 is CASSVTGTSGTEQYF. The CDR3 DNA reads as TGTGCCAGTAGTGTAACCGGGACTAGCGGGACTGAGCAGTACTTC.

This chain joins TRBV11-3 and TRBJ2-5, with a possible D match to TRBD2 (5 bases). TRBJ2-7 matches the DNA end more closely, so the J call is doubtful. CDR3 size: 13 residues. Germline V gene data show CDR1 as SGHNT and CDR2 as YENEEA. CDR3: CASSLQDSYEQYF. The CDR3 DNA sequence: TGTGCCAGCAGCTTACAGGACTCTTACGAGCAGTACTTC.

The chain recombines TRBV7-2 with TRBJ2-3; 12 nucleotides match TRBD2. The CDR3 runs 17 residues. J was trimmed by 4 bases and V by 4 bases; bases with no gene match: 9. Germline CDR1 SGHTA, CDR2 FQGNSA. Here the CDR3 reads CASSSKTSGGFADTQYF. The CDR3 DNA sequence: TGTGCCAGCAGCTCCAAGACTAGCGGGGGTTTCGCAGATACGCAGTATTTT.

The chain carries TRBV29-1 and TRBJ2-3; a weak D match, TRBD1 (6 bases). Germline CDR1 and CDR2: SQVTM and ANQGSEA. Trimming took 6 bases from V and 4 from J, leaving 17 bases between them. The CDR3 has 14 residues. CDR3 protein: CSVGALSIADTQYF. Here the CDR3 DNA reads TGCAGCGTGGGGGCCCTCAGTATCGCAGATACGCAGTATTTT.

The rearrangement links TRBV5-1 to TRBJ1-2; the D gene is possibly TRBD1 (5 bases). CDR3 size: 14 residues. Germline V gives CDR1 SGHRS, CDR2 YFSETQ. V was cut by 4 bases and J by 3 bases, with 13 bases left in between. The CDR3 DNA reads TGCGCCAGCAGCCCAGAGTTAGGGGACTATGGCTACACCTTC. Amino acids: CASSPELGDYGYTF.

This clone was found a few times. The V call is TRBV10-1, the J call TRBJ2-3; 13 bases fit TRBD2. The CDR3 runs to 18 residues. Per germline, CDR1 WNHNN and CDR2 SYGVQD (reference sequence). V was pared by 0 bases and J by 5 bases, with 8 bases of the junction left unmatched. CDR3 sequence reads: CASSESGRLAGGIDTQYF. The CDR3 DNA reads as TGCGCCAGCAGTGAGTCTGGGCGACTAGCGGGAGGAATAGATACGCAGTATTTT.

This chain connects TRBV23-1 to TRBJ1-5, with a weak D call TRBD1 (6 bases). TRBV23-1 carries the ORF label, with uncertain function. Trimming removed 2 bases from V and 2 bases from J, with 16 bases in between. The CDR3 is 17 residues long. The CDR3 reads CASSQPEQGLGNQPQHF. CDR3 coding DNA: TGCGCCAGCAGTCAACCGGAACAGGGTTTGGGCAATCAGCCCCAGCATTTT.

This rearrangement joins TRBV7-9 to TRBJ1-4, with D perhaps TRBD1 (5 bases). Germline V CDR1 and CDR2: SEHNR, FQNEAQ (reference sequence). The CDR3 has 16 residues. Trimming shortened V by 5 bases and J by 5 bases, and 18 bases separated the two germline ends. The DNA for the CDR3 is TGTGCCAGCAGCGGACGGGAGACAGTTGTCAATGAAAAACTGTTTTTT. Amino acid sequence: CASSGRETVVNEKLFF.

CDR3 sequence (DNA): TGTGCCAGCTCACCGCAGGGGGATCAGCCCCAGCATTTT. It translates to CASSPQGDQPQHF. The chain recombines TRBV18 with TRBJ1-5, with 7 bases aligning to TRBD1. J was trimmed by 5 bases and V by 3 bases; bases with no gene match: 1. The CDR3 spans 13 residues. Germline loops: CDR1 KGHSH, CDR2 LQKENI.

The V and J genes are TRBV5-4 and TRBJ2-1; the match to TRBD2 covers 11 bases. This CDR3 contains 15 residues. The germline gives CDR1 SGHNT, CDR2 YYREEE (reference sequence). V shed 4 bases, J shed 2 bases, and the junction held 2 bases outside the gene matches. This CDR3 is CASSLAGGTYNEQFF. Written as DNA, the CDR3 is TGTGCCAGCAGCCTAGCGGGAGGAACCTACAATGAGCAGTTCTTC.

This clone was picked up one time. The chain has TRBV10-1 and TRBJ2-1, with 9 bases fitting TRBD2. V lost 6 bases, J lost 6 bases, and 6 bases stayed unmatched. The CDR3 sequence is 14 residues long. The germline V gene has CDR1 WNHNN and CDR2 SYGVQD (reference sequence). The DNA for the CDR3 is TGCGCCAGCAGCACGGGACTAGCACCCAATGAGCAGTTCTTC. This sequence encodes CASSTGLAPNEQFF.

This clone was recorded only once. The gene calls are TRBV10-3 and TRBJ2-7; 7 bases line up with TRBD1. Looked up from germline, CDR1 is ENHRY and CDR2 is SYGVKD. The CDR3 sequence is 15 residues long. V was pared by 4 bases and J by 1 base, with 7 bases of the junction left unmatched. For the CDR3, the DNA is TGTGCCATCAGTGCACTAACACAGGGGTCCTACGAGCAGTACTTC. As protein: CAISALTQGSYEQYF.

This clone appeared a few times. This rearrangement joins TRBV27 to TRBJ1-3; D is ambiguous. Trimming left V 5 bases short and J 2 bases short, with 22 bases between. This CDR3 is built from 18 residues. From germline, CDR1 is MNHEY and CDR2 SMNVEV (reference sequence). The chain's CDR3 is CASSLSTAVGSPGNTIYF. The DNA for the CDR3 is TGTGCCAGCAGTCTGTCCACTGCTGTCGGGTCCCCTGGAAACACCATATATTTT.

V and J are TRBV10-3 and TRBJ1-3; 9 bases align to TRBD1. Germline lookup yields CDR1 ENHRY and CDR2 SYGVKD. The CDR3 consists of 18 residues. The V segment lost 7 bases and the J segment 0 bases; nucleotides outside the gene matches: 13. CDR3 amino acids: CAIKIPGTGPSSGNTIYF. The CDR3 nucleotides read TGTGCCATCAAAATCCCCGGGACAGGGCCCTCCTCTGGAAACACCATATATTTT.

This chain connects TRBV18 to TRBJ2-5; TRBD2 matches at 7 bases. The CDR3 runs 16 residues. J lost 1 base, V lost 2 bases, and 7 bases had no gene match. Germline-derived CDR1 and CDR2 are KGHSH and LQKENI. CDR3 residues: CASSPVASGGQETQYF. The CDR3 DNA follows: TGTGCCAGCTCACCAGTGGCTAGCGGAGGCCAAGAGACCCAGTACTTC.

The V gene is TRBV6-5, the J gene TRBJ2-2; 13 bases fit TRBD2. J was trimmed by 6 bases and V by 4 bases; bases with no gene match: 5. Germline V gives CDR1 MNHEY, CDR2 SVGAGI. The CDR3 length is 16 residues. The CDR3 nucleotides read TGTGCCAGCAGTTCCAGGACTAGCGGGGGATCCGGGGAGCTGTTTTTT. This codes for CASSSRTSGGSGELFF.

V is TRBV5-1 and J is TRBJ2-6, with a possible D match to TRBD2 (5 bases). The V end lost 6 bases, the J end lost 0 bases, and 10 bases lay between the germline ends. The CDR3 has 15 amino acids. Germline CDR1 and CDR2: SGHRS and YFSETQ. CDR3 loop: CASTPTSSGANVLTF. CDR3 nucleotides: TGCGCCAGCACCCCTACTAGCTCTGGGGCCAACGTCCTGACTTTC.

The rearrangement uses TRBV7-9 and TRBJ1-2, with D possibly TRBD1 on 5 matching bases. V lost 1 base, J lost 1 base, and 10 bases lay in between. Germline loops: CDR1 SEHNR, CDR2 FQNEAQ (reference sequence). This CDR3 spans 15 amino acids. The CDR3: CASSLGQYLNYGYTF. The CDR3 region has the DNA TGTGCCAGCAGCTTAGGACAGTACCTTAACTATGGCTACACCTTC.

The chain recombines TRBV4-1 with TRBJ2-7; TRBD1 matches 7 bases. The ends lost 1 base at V and 0 bases at J; junction bases unmatched: 3. Germline assignment: CDR1 MGHRA and CDR2 YSYEKL. There are 15 residues in the CDR3. The CDR3 region is CASSQGPGGSYEQYF. The CDR3 DNA follows: TGCGCCAGCAGCCAAGGCCCAGGGGGCTCCTACGAGCAGTACTTC.

The rearrangement uses TRBV9 and TRBJ2-3; TRBD2 aligns across 8 bases. J gave up 0 bases and V 3 bases, and 15 bases lay outside the gene matches. Germline-derived CDR1 and CDR2 are SGDLS and YYNGEE. CDR3 length equals 19 residues. The CDR3 nucleotides are TGTGCCAGCAGCGCGACACCGACTAGCGTGACCGATAGCACAGATACGCAGTATTTT. This codes for CASSATPTSVTDSTDTQYF.

This chain connects TRBV19 to TRBJ2-2, with D hard to call. The CDR3 runs 12 residues. Germline V gene sequence: CDR1 LNHDA, CDR2 SQIVND (reference sequence). The V end lost 6 bases, the J end lost 10 bases, and 12 bases lay between the germline ends. The CDR3 nucleotides read TGTGCCAGTAGGACGGCCGCGGAGGAGCTGTTTTTT. Amino acid sequence: CASRTAAEELFF.

The gene calls are TRBV7-8 and TRBJ2-1; 7 nucleotides match TRBD2. The CDR3 length is 14 residues. With V trimmed by 5 bases and J by 4 bases, 5 bases remained unmatched. CDR1 and CDR2 (germline): SGHVS, FQNEAQ. The CDR3 loop is CASSLTSLYNEQFF. In DNA form, the CDR3 reads TGTGCCAGCAGCCTGACTAGCCTGTACAATGAGCAGTTCTTC. Drawing the rest from reference TRBV7-8 and TRBJ2-1, the complete variable domain is GAGVSQSPRYKVAKRGQDVALRCDPISGHVSLFWYQQALGQGPEFLTYFQNEAQLDKSGLPSDRFFAERPEGSVSTLKIQRTQQEDSAVYLCASSLTSLYNEQFFGPGTRLTVL.

V usage is TRBV10-3 and J usage is TRBJ2-3, with D perhaps TRBD2 (5 bases). The CDR3 is 12 residues long. Trimming took off 4 bases at V and 9 bases at J, with 11 bases between the two ends. CDR1 ENHRY and CDR2 SYGVKD come from the germline V gene. Here the CDR3 DNA reads TGTGCCATCAGTGCGGCCGGGAAGACGCAGTATTTT. Translation gives CAISAAGKTQYF.

CDR3 loop: CASSLAGNSYEQYF. The CDR3 nucleotides are TGTGCCAGCAGCTTGGCGGGGAACTCCTACGAGCAGTACTTC. V and J are TRBV13 and TRBJ2-7; D is possibly TRBD2 (6 bases). The CDR3 is made up of 14 amino acids. Germline CDR1 reads PRHDT; CDR2 reads FYEKMQ (reference sequence). V gave up 3 bases and J gave up 0 bases, with 9 bases separating them.

The chain links TRBV11-2 to TRBJ1-1, with D maybe TRBD1 (6 bases). V gave up 4 bases and J gave up 0 bases, with 15 bases separating them. This CDR3 is 16 amino acids long. Per germline, CDR1 SGHAT and CDR2 FQNNGV. The CDR3 reads CASSSPTGGVNTEAFF. The CDR3 nucleotides read TGTGCCAGCAGCTCACCGACAGGTGGGGTGAACACTGAAGCTTTCTTT.

V and J are TRBV6-1 and TRBJ1-2; possibly TRBD1 for D (6 bases). The CDR3 is made up of 15 amino acids. The germline V gene encodes CDR1 MNHNS and CDR2 SASEGT. Trimming cost V 4 bases and J 2 bases, with 14 bases left between them. CDR3 bases: TGTGCCAGCAGTGCCAAAAGGGGGTCGAACTATGGCTACACCTTC. Its translation is CASSAKRGSNYGYTF.

This clone was counted a few times. The V gene is TRBV5-4, the J gene TRBJ2-3, with D perhaps matching TRBD2 (5 bases). There are 15 residues in the CDR3. Germline CDR1 SGHNT, CDR2 YYREEE (reference sequence). Trimming cost V 1 base and J 0 bases, with 9 bases left between them. The chain's CDR3 is CASSLRGISTDTQYF. The CDR3 nucleotides are TGTGCCAGCAGCTTGAGAGGGATTAGCACAGATACGCAGTATTTT.